Listed below are T cell receptor beta chains from one sample, sequenced in a study of blood T cell repertoires in COVID-19. Profiled with immunoSEQ multiplex PCR; TCRdb holds only in-frame clones, not every one. The sample holds 220,000 or so clones, roughly 80% seen once. The sample consisted of peripheral blood. These receptors originate from a young man with active or convalescent COVID-19. Both conserved end residues are part of each CDR3. A D gene is named only where the DNA matches it firmly. Clone sizes are given selectively: once, few, many, or a class where the clone is expanded.

>TRBD2|TRBJ2-3|16|NA|TRBV4-3
CASSQGSSGGTDTQYF
TGCGCCAGCAGCCAAGGTTCTAGCGGGGGGACAGATACGCAGTATTTT
>NA|TRBJ2-4|14|NA|TRBV5-4
CATRSDRSKNIQYF
TGTGCCACCCGCTCCGACAGGTCCAAAAACATTCAGTACTTC
>NA|TRBJ2-6|17|NA|TRBV2
CASRSRLPFTGANVLTF
TGTGCCAGCAGGTCCAGACTACCCTTCACTGGGGCCAACGTCCTGACTTTC
>NA|TRBJ2-1|13|NA|TRBV30
CALDSSSYNEQFF
TGTGCCTTAGACTCGAGCTCCTACAATGAGCAGTTCTTC
>NA|TRBJ2-1|16|NA|TRBV7-2
CASSFQATSSYNEQFF
TGTGCCAGCAGCTTCCAAGCGACCAGCTCCTACAATGAGCAGTTCTTC
>NA|TRBJ1-1|17|NA|TRBV11-2
CASSLGGQGFMGTEAFF
TGTGCCAGCAGCTTAGGGGGGCAGGGGTTCATGGGCACTGAAGCTTTCTTT
>TRBD2|TRBJ2-1|16|NA|TRBV24-1
CATSDPRGGSYNEQFF
TGTGCCACCAGTGATCCCCGGGGGGGATCTTACAATGAGCAGTTCTTC
>NA|TRBJ2-2|14|NA|TRBV5-6
CASYLAGGTGELFF
TGTGCCAGCTACCTCGCGGGTGGGACCGGGGAGCTGTTTTTT
>TRBD1|TRBJ1-6|14|NA|TRBV18
CASSNRGSDSPLHF
TGTGCCAGCTCAAACAGGGGGAGCGATTCACCCCTCCACTTT
>NA|TRBJ1-5|14|NA|TRBV30
CAWSSGSSNQPQHF
TGTGCCTGGAGTTCAGGCAGTAGCAATCAGCCCCAGCATTTT
>NA|TRBJ1-1|10|NA|TRBV19
CATIQGEAFF
TGTGCCACCATCCAGGGTGAAGCTTTCTTT
>TRBD2|TRBJ2-5|14|NA|TRBV24-1
CATSRGGALKTQYF
TGTGCCACCAGTCGCGGGGGTGCCCTTAAGACCCAGTACTTC
>TRBD1|TRBJ1-6|14|NA|TRBV7-8
CASSLAGTESPLHF
TGTGCCAGCAGCTTAGCGGGGACAGAATCACCCCTCCACTTT
>TRBD1|TRBJ1-2|13|once|TRBV27
CASLRTGGGGYTF
TGTGCCAGCCTTCGGACAGGGGGGGGTGGCTACACCTTC
>TRBD1|TRBJ2-3|14|NA|TRBV19
CASSTLDRADTQYF
TGTGCCAGTAGTACCCTGGACAGGGCAGATACGCAGTATTTT
>TRBD2|TRBJ2-7|13|NA|TRBV30
CARRTAGAYEQYF
TGTGCCCGGAGGACAGCGGGAGCCTACGAGCAGTACTTC
>NA|TRBJ2-7|13|few|TRBV12-3/TRBV12-4
CASSLIADYEQYF
TGTGCCAGCAGTTTGATCGCGGACTACGAGCAGTACTTC
>NA|TRBJ2-7|13|NA|TRBV28
CASSPPGYYEQYF
TGTGCCAGCAGTCCACCAGGGTACTACGAGCAGTACTTC
>TRBD2|TRBJ2-7|16|NA|TRBV4-2
CASSQEGSGSSYEQYF
TGTGCCAGCAGCCAAGAGGGTAGCGGGAGCTCCTACGAGCAGTACTTC